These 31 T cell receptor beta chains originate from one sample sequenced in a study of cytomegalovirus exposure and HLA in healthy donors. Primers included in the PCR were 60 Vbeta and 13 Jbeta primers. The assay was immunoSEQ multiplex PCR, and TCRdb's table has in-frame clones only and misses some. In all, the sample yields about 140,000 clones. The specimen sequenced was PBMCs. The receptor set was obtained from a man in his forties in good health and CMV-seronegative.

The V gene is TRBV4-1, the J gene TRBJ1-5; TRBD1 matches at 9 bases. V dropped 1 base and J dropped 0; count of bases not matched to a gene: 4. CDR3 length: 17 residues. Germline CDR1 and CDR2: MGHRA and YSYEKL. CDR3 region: CASSQGDRAHSNQPQHF. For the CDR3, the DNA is TGCGCCAGCAGCCAAGGGGACAGGGCACATAGCAATCAGCCCCAGCATTTT.

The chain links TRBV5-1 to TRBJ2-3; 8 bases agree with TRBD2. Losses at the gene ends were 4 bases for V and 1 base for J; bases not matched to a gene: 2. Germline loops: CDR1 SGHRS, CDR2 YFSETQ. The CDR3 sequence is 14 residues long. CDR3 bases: TGCGCCAGCAGCCCGACTAGCGGCACAGATACGCAGTATTTT. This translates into CASSPTSGTDTQYF.

CDR3 bases: TGTGCCAGCAGCTTAGTGGGGACAGGGACGGACGAGCAGTACTTC. Translation gives CASSLVGTGTDEQYF. The rearrangement joins TRBV11-2 to TRBJ2-7; TRBD1 agrees at 9 bases. Unmatched junction bases numbered 6, after V lost 1 base and J lost 5 bases. Germline V gene data show CDR1 as SGHAT and CDR2 as FQNNGV. This CDR3 has 15 amino acids.

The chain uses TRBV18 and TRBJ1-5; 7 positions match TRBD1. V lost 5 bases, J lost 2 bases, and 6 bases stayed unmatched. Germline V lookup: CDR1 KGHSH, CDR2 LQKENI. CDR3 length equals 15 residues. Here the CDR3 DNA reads TGTGCCAGCTCATTACAGGGGTACGGCAATCAGCCCCAGCATTTT. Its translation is CASSLQGYGNQPQHF.

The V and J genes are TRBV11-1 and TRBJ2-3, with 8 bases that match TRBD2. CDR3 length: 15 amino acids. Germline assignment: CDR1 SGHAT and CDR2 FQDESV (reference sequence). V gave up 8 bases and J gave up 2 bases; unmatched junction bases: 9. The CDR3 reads CASSPTAGVTDTQYF. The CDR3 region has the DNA TGTGCCAGCTCCCCGACAGCGGGGGTCACAGATACGCAGTATTTT.

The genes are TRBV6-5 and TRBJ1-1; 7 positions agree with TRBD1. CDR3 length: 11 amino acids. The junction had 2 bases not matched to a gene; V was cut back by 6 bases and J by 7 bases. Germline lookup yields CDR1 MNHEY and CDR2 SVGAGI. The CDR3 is CASSRDSEAFF. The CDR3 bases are TGTGCCAGCAGCCGGGACAGTGAAGCTTTCTTT.

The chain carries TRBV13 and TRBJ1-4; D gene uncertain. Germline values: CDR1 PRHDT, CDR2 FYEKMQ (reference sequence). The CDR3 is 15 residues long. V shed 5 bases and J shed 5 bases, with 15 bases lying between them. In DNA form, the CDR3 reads TGTGCCAGCAGCCCGCGGGCCGGCGGGAATGAAAAACTGTTTTTT. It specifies CASSPRAGGNEKLFF.

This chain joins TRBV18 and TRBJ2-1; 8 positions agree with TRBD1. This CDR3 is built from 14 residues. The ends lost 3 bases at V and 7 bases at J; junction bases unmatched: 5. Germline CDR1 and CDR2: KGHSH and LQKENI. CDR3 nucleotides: TGTGCCAGCTCACCCGACAGGGGAGGAAATGAGCAGTTCTTC. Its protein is CASSPDRGGNEQFF.

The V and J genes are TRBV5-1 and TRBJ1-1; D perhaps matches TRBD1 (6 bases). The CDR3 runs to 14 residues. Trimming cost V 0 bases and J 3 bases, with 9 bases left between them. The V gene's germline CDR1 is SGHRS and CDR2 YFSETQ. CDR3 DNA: TGCGCCAGCAGCTTGGTGGCAGGGGACACTGAAGCTTTCTTT. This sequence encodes CASSLVAGDTEAFF.

The CDR3 sequence is CASSFQGAARDTEAFF. The CDR3 DNA is TGCGCCAGCAGCTTTCAGGGGGCAGCGAGGGACACTGAAGCTTTCTTT. V usage is TRBV5-1 and J usage is TRBJ1-1; 8 nucleotides line up with TRBD1. Germline V CDR1 and CDR2: SGHRS, YFSETQ. The ends lost 2 bases at V and 3 bases at J; junction bases unmatched: 9. The CDR3 has 16 amino acids.

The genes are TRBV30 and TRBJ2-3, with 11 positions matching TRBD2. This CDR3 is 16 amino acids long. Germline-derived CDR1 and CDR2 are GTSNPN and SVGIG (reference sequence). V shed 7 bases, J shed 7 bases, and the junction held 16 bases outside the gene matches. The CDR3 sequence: CASLSGGAKFLHTQYF. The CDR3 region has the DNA TGTGCCTCTCTTAGCGGGGGGGCCAAGTTTTTACATACGCAGTATTTT.

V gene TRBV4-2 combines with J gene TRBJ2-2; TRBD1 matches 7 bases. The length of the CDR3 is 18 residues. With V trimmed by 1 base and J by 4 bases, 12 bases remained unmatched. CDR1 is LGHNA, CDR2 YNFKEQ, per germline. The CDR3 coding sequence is TGTGCCAGCAGCCAAGTAAGAAAACAGGGGTCGGGCACCGGGGAGCTGTTTTTT. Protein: CASSQVRKQGSGTGELFF.

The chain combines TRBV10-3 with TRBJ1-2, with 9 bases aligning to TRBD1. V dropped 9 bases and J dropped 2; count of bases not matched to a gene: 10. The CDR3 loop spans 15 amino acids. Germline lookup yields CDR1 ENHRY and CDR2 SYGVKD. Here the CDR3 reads CAIQPGQGGNYGYTF. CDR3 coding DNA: TGTGCCATTCAACCGGGACAGGGAGGGAACTATGGCTACACCTTC.

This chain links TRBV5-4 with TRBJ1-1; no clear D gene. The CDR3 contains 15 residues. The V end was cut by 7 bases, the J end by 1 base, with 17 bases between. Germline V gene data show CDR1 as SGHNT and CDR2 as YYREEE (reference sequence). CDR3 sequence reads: CASSLTGVGNTEAFF. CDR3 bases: TGTGCCAGCTCCCTGACTGGCGTCGGGAACACTGAAGCTTTCTTT.

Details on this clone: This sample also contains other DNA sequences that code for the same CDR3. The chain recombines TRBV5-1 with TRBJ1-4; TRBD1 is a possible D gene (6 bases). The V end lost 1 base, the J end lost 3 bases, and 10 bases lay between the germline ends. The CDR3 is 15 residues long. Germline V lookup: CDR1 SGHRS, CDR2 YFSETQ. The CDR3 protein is CASSLTGLSNEKLFF. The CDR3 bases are TGCGCCAGCAGCTTGACAGGGTTATCTAATGAAAAACTGTTTTTT.

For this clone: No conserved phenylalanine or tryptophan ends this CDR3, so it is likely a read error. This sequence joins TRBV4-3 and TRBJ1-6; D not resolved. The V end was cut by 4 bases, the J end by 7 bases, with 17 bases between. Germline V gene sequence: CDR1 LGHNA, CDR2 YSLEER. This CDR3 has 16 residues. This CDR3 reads CASSPRSLDPNSPLHL. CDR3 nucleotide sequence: TGCGCCAGCAGCCCTCGGAGCCTAGATCCAAATTCACCCCTCCACCTT.

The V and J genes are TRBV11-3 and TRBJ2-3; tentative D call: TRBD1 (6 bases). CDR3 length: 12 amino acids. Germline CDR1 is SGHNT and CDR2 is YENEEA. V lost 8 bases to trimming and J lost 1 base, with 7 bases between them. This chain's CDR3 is CASSGGTDTQYF. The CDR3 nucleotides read TGTGCCAGCTCAGGGGGCACAGATACGCAGTATTTT.

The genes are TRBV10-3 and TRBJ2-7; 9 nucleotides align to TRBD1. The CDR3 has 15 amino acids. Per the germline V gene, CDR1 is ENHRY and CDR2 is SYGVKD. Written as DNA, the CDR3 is TGTGCTACTCAGAATACCGGGACAGGGCCCCACGAGCAGTACTTC. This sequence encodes CATQNTGTGPHEQYF.

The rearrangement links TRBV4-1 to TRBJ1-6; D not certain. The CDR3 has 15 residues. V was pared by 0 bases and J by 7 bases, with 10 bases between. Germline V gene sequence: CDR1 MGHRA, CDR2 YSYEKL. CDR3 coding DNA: TGCGCCAGCAGCCAAGATTGGCAGTTAAATTCACCCCTCCACTTT. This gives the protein CASSQDWQLNSPLHF.

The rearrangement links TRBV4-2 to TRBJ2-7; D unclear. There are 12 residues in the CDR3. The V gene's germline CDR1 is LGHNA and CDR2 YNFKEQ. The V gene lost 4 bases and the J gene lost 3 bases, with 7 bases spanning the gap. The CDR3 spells CASSRPGYEQYF. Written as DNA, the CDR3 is TGTGCCAGCAGCCGCCCGGGCTACGAGCAGTACTTC.

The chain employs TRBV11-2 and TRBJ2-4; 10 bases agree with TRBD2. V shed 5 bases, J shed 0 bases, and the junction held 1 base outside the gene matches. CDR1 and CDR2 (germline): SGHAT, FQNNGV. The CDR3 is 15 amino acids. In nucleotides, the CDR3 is TGTGCCAGCAGCGTAGCGGGGGGAGCCAAAAACATTCAGTACTTC. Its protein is CASSVAGGAKNIQYF.

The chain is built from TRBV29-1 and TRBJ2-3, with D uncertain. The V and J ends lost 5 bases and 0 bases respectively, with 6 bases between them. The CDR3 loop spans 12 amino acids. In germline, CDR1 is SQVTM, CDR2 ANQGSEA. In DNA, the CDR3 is TGCAGCGTTACACAGAGCACAGATACGCAGTATTTT. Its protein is CSVTQSTDTQYF.

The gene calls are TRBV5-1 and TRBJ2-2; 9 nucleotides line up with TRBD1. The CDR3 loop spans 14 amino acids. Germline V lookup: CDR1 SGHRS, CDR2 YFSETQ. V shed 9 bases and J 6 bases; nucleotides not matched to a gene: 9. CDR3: CAKRDRERAGELFF. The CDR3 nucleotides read TGCGCCAAAAGGGACAGGGAAAGGGCCGGGGAGCTGTTTTTT. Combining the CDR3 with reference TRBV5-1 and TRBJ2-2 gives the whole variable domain KAGVTQTPRYLIKTRGQQVTLSCSPISGHRSVSWYQQTPGQGLQFLFEYFSETQRNKGNFPGRFSGRQFSNSRSEMNVSTLELGDSALYLCAKRDRERAGELFFGEGSRLTVL.

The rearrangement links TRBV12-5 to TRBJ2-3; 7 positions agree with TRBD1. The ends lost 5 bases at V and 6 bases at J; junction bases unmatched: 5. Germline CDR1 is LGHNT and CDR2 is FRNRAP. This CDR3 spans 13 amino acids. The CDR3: CASGPQQGDTQYF. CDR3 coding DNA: TGTGCTAGTGGTCCGCAACAGGGGGATACGCAGTATTTT.

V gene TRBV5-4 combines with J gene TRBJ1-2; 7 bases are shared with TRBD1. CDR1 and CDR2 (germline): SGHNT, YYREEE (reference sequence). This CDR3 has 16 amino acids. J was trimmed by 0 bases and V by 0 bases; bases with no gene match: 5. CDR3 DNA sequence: TGTGCCAGCAGCTTGGGGGCAGGGGGAGCTAACTATGGCTACACCTTC. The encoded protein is CASSLGAGGANYGYTF.

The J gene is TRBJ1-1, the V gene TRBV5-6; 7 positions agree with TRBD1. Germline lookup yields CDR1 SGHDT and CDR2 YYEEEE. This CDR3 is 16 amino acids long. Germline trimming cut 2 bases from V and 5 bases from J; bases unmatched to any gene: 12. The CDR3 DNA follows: TGTGCCAGCAGCTTCAACCCAGGGGGTGTTTTTACTGAAGCTTTCTTT. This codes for CASSFNPGGVFTEAFF.

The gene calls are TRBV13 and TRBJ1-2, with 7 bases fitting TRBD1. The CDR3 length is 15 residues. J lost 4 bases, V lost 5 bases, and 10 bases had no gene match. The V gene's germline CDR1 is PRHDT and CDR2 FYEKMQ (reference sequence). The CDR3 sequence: CASSLRQGSGYGYTF. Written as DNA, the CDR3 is TGTGCCAGCAGCCTTCGACAGGGATCCGGCTATGGCTACACCTTC.

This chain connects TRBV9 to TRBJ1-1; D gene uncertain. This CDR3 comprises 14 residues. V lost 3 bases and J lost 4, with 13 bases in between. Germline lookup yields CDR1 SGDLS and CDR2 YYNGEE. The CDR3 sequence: CASSGSEAVTEAFF. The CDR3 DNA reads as TGTGCCAGCAGCGGGTCCGAGGCGGTCACTGAAGCTTTCTTT.

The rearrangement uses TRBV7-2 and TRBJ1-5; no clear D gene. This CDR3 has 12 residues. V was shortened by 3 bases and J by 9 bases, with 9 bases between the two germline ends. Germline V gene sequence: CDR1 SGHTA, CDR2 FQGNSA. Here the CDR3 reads CASSFDRGPQHF. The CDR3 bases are TGTGCCAGCAGCTTTGACCGGGGGCCCCAGCATTTT.

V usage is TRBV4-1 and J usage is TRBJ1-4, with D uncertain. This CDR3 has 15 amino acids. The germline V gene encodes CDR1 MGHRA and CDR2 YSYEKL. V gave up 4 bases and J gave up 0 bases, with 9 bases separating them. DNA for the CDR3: TGCGCCAGCAGCCTTCGAGGAGCAACTAATGAAAAACTGTTTTTT. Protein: CASSLRGATNEKLFF.

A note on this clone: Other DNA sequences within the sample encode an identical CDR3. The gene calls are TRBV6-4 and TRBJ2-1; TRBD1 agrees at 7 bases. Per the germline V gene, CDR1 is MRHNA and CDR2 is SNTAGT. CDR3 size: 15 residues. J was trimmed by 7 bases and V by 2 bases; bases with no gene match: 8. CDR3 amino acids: CASSDGDRESNEQFF. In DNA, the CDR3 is TGTGCCAGCAGTGACGGAGACAGGGAGTCTAATGAGCAGTTCTTC.